There are a few counts of the clone carrying this TCR beta chain. Its antigen is currently unknown. A read error may produce the germline difference seen at one junction end. TCRdb redid the calling of the reads with MiXCR, one entry per CDR3 protein. The sample carries about 7,500 distinct CDR3 sequences, about 60% recorded once. The entry originates in a study of T cell repertoires in cytomegalovirus infection. Looking at the study overall: Indicated by public TCR beta signatures were CMV infection and matching HLA type. Study results and limitations: Clonotype analysis showed dominance of the ex vivo response by HLA-C-restricted CMV-specific TCR beta clonotypes. Individuals carrying CMV plus the relevant HLA were identified by cumulative frequency of public TCR beta families.

The CDR3 spans 13 residues. The germline CDR1 and CDR2 sequences are MNHEY and SMNVEV (reference sequence). V is TRBV27 and J is TRBJ1-5, with a weak D call TRBD1 (5 bases). The sample comprised PBMCs, sequenced either directly or after in vitro stimulation (not recorded which). The TCR comes from a human donor in good health (CMV status not recorded). Some clones in this sample may be carry-over from other donors' samples. The CDR3 region has the DNA TGTGCCAGCAGTGCAGGGTCTGGGCAGCCCAGGCTTTTT. Translated: CASSAGSGQPRLF.